One and the same sample provided the 27 T cell receptor beta chains below, sequenced in a study of T cell changes during pregnancy in multiple sclerosis. Assay: immunoSEQ multiplex PCR; the TCRdb copy retains only in-frame clones and omits some. The repertoire includes under 95,000 clones, about 92% of them detected once, and 2% to 2.5% sits in the top ten. Source: peripheral blood, taken after pregnancy. All receptors come from a female donor with multiple sclerosis, enrolled in a pregnancy study.

This clone was observed a single time. This chain connects TRBV7-3 to TRBJ1-1, with D possibly being TRBD1 (5 bases). This CDR3 spans 14 amino acids. CDR1 is SGHTA, CDR2 FQGTGA, per germline. V lost 5 bases and J lost 3, with 13 bases in between. The CDR3 nucleotides are TGTGCCAGCAGCCCCCAGGGAGGGGACACTGAAGCTTTCTTT. It is translated as CASSPQGGDTEAFF.

This clone was counted a few times. At the DNA level, this CDR3 is encoded by other sequences in the same sample as well. The gene calls are TRBV7-6 and TRBJ1-2; 7 nucleotides line up with TRBD1. Unmatched junction bases numbered 0, after V lost 1 base and J lost 4 bases. This CDR3 comprises 13 residues. Germline V gene sequence: CDR1 SGHVS, CDR2 FNYEAQ. CDR3 DNA sequence: TGTGCCAGCAGCTTAGGACAGGGCTATGGCTACACCTTC. Translated, it gives CASSLGQGYGYTF.

V and J are TRBV21-1 and TRBJ2-7; the DNA was not compared with TRBD2, the D call given in the table. TRBV21-1 is classified as a pseudogene. The CDR3 totals 16 residues. CDR3 sequence: CASSPQGFGGPYEQYF. In nucleotides, the CDR3 is TGTGCCAGCAGCCCCCAGGGGTTCGGGGGGCCCTACGAGCAGTACTTC.

This chain uses TRBV7-4 with TRBJ2-3, with 10 positions matching TRBD2. This CDR3 region has 15 residues. V was pared by 6 bases and J by 5 bases, with 8 bases of the junction left unmatched. The germline CDR1 and CDR2 sequences are SGHVT and SQSDAQ. The CDR3 DNA reads as TGTGCCAGCAGATGCTCCGGGACTAGCGAAGATACGCAGTATTTT. Protein product: CASRCSGTSEDTQYF.

In its sample, this clone was seen once. The chain links TRBV10-1 to TRBJ2-7; D might be TRBD2 (5 bases). Germline CDR1 WNHNN, CDR2 SYGVQD (reference sequence). With 5 bases removed from V and 5 bases from J, the gap between germline ends came to 10 bases. The CDR3 extends over 12 amino acids. The CDR3 is CASSPGSDEQYF. In DNA form, the CDR3 reads TGCGCCAGCAGTCCGGGATCCGACGAGCAGTACTTC.

The chain joins TRBV25-1 to TRBJ1-2; unclear D gene. Trimming removed 4 bases from V and 7 bases from J, with 13 bases in between. CDR3 size: 13 residues. Germline V lookup: CDR1 MGHDK, CDR2 SYGVNS. The CDR3, as DNA: TGTGCCAGCAGTGGGCCACGACATCTTGGCTACACCTTC. It codes for CASSGPRHLGYTF.

The chain has TRBV6-5 and TRBJ1-2; 8 nucleotides align to TRBD1. Germline V gene data show CDR1 as MNHEY and CDR2 as SVGAGI. The CDR3 length is 15 residues. V was clipped by 6 bases and J by 4 bases; unmatched bases: 10. DNA of the CDR3: TGTGCCAGCAGGGCCGGACAGGGTGTGGGCTATGGCTACACCTTC. It encodes CASRAGQGVGYGYTF.

The rearrangement joins TRBV7-9 to TRBJ1-1, with a weak D call TRBD1 (5 bases). The V gene's germline CDR1 is SEHNR and CDR2 FQNEAQ (reference sequence). Trimming removed 4 bases from V and 8 bases from J, with 11 bases in between. The CDR3 has 12 amino acids. The CDR3 coding sequence is TGTGCCAGCAGCTCAATCAGGGAAGAAGCTTTCTTT. This translates into CASSSIREEAFF.

The chain has TRBV7-2 and TRBJ2-7; 7 bases agree with TRBD2. Germline V gene sequence: CDR1 SGHTA, CDR2 FQGNSA. This CDR3 is built from 14 residues. V was pared by 6 bases and J by 5 bases, with 10 bases of the junction left unmatched. CDR3 nucleotides: TGTGCCAGCAGGACAACCGGCGGGAGAGACGAGCAGTACTTC. This codes for CASRTTGGRDEQYF.

J is TRBJ2-3 and V is TRBV4-2; D is perhaps TRBD2 (6 bases). V was trimmed by 5 bases and J by 3 bases, leaving 15 bases between them. The CDR3 sequence is 15 residues long. Per germline, CDR1 LGHNA and CDR2 YNFKEQ. DNA for the CDR3: TGTGCCAGCAGCGAGACTAGTCCCTCTACAGATACGCAGTATTTT. Protein product: CASSETSPSTDTQYF.

The genes are TRBV7-9 and TRBJ1-6, with D uncertain. Trimming stripped 1 base from V and 2 bases from J, with 3 bases between. Germline loops: CDR1 SEHNR, CDR2 FQNEAQ (reference sequence). The CDR3 is made up of 14 amino acids. The CDR3 loop reads CASSLGPYNSPLHF. As DNA, the CDR3 is TGTGCCAGCAGCTTAGGGCCCTATAATTCACCCCTCCACTTT.

The J gene is TRBJ2-7, the V gene TRBV19; D is unclear. The CDR3 totals 15 residues. Deletions cut 4 bases from V and 7 bases from J, with 20 bases between. The germline gives CDR1 LNHDA, CDR2 SQIVND (reference sequence). The CDR3, as DNA: TGTGCCAGTAGTAGCACGGCGGAGCCGGGTCTTGAGCAGTACTTC. Its translation is CASSSTAEPGLEQYF. The variable domain in full, completed from reference TRBV19 and TRBJ2-7, reads DGGITQSPKYLFRKEGQNVTLSCEQNLNHDAMYWYRQDPGQGLRLIYYSQIVNDFQKGDIAEGYSVSREKKESFPLTVTSAQKNPTAFYLCASSSTAEPGLEQYFGPGTRLTVT.

The chain recombines TRBV7-2 with TRBJ1-1; 10 bases align to TRBD1. The CDR3 length is 14 residues. J gave up 4 bases and V 6 bases, and 5 bases lay outside the gene matches. Germline CDR1 SGHTA, CDR2 FQGNSA. CDR3 coding DNA: TGTGCCAGCAGGACAGGACAGGGGGGCACTGAAGCTTTCTTT. It codes for CASRTGQGGTEAFF.

The chain couples TRBV10-3 to TRBJ1-1; D is unresolved. The V end was cut by 4 bases, the J end by 4 bases, with 10 bases between. The CDR3 is 13 amino acids. Germline V gives CDR1 ENHRY, CDR2 SYGVKD. In DNA form, the CDR3 reads TGTGCCATCAGTGCCACAGTAAGCACTGAAGCTTTCTTT. Protein product: CAISATVSTEAFF.

The chain couples TRBV6-1 to TRBJ2-3, with D perhaps matching TRBD2 (6 bases). Germline V gene lookup returns CDR1 MNHNS and CDR2 SASEGT. Trimming removed 6 bases at V and 2 bases at J, with 15 bases between. The CDR3 runs to 15 residues. The CDR3 protein is CASSRFSGNTDTQYF. The CDR3 DNA reads as TGTGCCAGCAGCCGATTTAGCGGAAACACAGATACGCAGTATTTT.

The V and J genes are TRBV28 and TRBJ2-2; 8 nucleotides align to TRBD1. Trimming took 2 bases from V and 3 from J; bases not matched to a gene: 11. This CDR3 region has 18 residues. Germline assignment: CDR1 MDHEN and CDR2 SYDVKM. The CDR3 sequence is CASSLTPGTGRYTGELFF. CDR3 nucleotides: TGTGCCAGCAGTTTAACACCGGGGACAGGAAGATACACCGGGGAGCTGTTTTTT.

The CDR3 nucleotides are TGTGCCACCAGCAGAGATGCGGGTTCCCCTGGAGGCTACACCTTC. Encoded protein: CATSRDAGSPGGYTF. The rearrangement links TRBV15 to TRBJ1-2; D gene uncertain. The CDR3 consists of 15 residues. Germline-derived CDR1 and CDR2 are LNHNV and YYDKDF (reference sequence). Trimming left V 0 bases short and J 8 bases short, with 16 bases between.

The J gene is TRBJ1-1, the V gene TRBV13, with D possibly matching TRBD1 (6 bases). The CDR3 loop spans 12 amino acids. Looked up from germline, CDR1 is PRHDT and CDR2 is FYEKMQ (reference sequence). The V end lost 2 bases, the J end lost 9 bases, and 10 bases lay between the germline ends. This chain's CDR3 is CASSLSTGKAFF. In nucleotides, the CDR3 is TGTGCCAGCAGCTTATCGACAGGCAAAGCTTTCTTT.

DNA for the CDR3: TGCGCCAGCAGCCGTATAGACAGGGAACCTCCTACGCAGTATTTT. Its translation is CASSRIDREPPTQYF. The chain employs TRBV5-1 and TRBJ2-3; TRBD1 agrees at 7 bases. There are 15 residues in the CDR3. Germline CDR1 SGHRS, CDR2 YFSETQ. J gave up 8 bases and V 4 bases, and 13 bases lay outside the gene matches.

CDR3 region: CSILGQGNQPQHF. In DNA form, the CDR3 reads TGCAGCATTCTGGGACAGGGCAATCAGCCCCAGCATTTT. The V gene is TRBV29-1, the J gene TRBJ1-5; TRBD1 matches 8 bases. This CDR3 is 13 amino acids long. Germline CDR1 SQVTM, CDR2 ANQGSEA. V shed 8 bases and J 2 bases; nucleotides not matched to a gene: 5. Complete variable domain (other parts from reference TRBV29-1 and TRBJ1-5): SAVISQKPSRDICQRGTSLTIQCQVDSQVTMMFWYRQQPGQSLTLIATANQGSEATYESGFVIDKFPISRPNLTFSTLTVSNMSPEDSSIYLCSILGQGNQPQHFGDGTRLSIL.

The V and J genes are TRBV23-1 and TRBJ1-4; TRBD1 agrees at 8 bases. TRBV23-1 is treated as an ORF (open reading frame) with a function not yet certain. The CDR3 covers 15 residues. V lost 2 bases, J lost 6 bases, and 5 bases stayed unmatched. CDR3 amino acids: CASSQVTGEYEKLFF. DNA for the CDR3: TGCGCCAGCAGTCAAGTGACAGGGGAATATGAAAAACTGTTTTTT.

This clone appeared once. This chain connects TRBV4-3 to TRBJ2-2, with D possibly TRBD1 on 5 matching bases. The V gene's germline CDR1 is LGHNA and CDR2 YSLEER. The CDR3 covers 14 residues. V lost 8 bases and J lost 2, with 12 bases in between. The DNA of the CDR3 is TGCGCCAGCGGCCGACAGACCAACACCGGGGAGCTGTTTTTT. The encoded protein is CASGRQTNTGELFF.

The chain links TRBV5-1 to TRBJ2-3, with 7 nucleotides matching TRBD1. Unmatched junction bases numbered 16, after V lost 4 bases and J lost 2 bases. Germline CDR1 and CDR2: SGHRS and YFSETQ. The CDR3 totals 18 residues. CDR3: CASSLGGGGRGTTDTQYF. CDR3 DNA sequence: TGCGCCAGCAGCCTAGGGGGTGGGGGCAGGGGGACCACAGATACGCAGTATTTT.

The V call is TRBV6-5, the J call TRBJ1-1; D possibly corresponds to TRBD1 (6 bases). V was trimmed by 5 bases and J by 0 bases, leaving 7 bases between them. CDR1 MNHEY and CDR2 SVGAGI come from the germline V gene. This CDR3 has 13 amino acids. This CDR3 reads CASSNRVNTEAFF. The CDR3 bases are TGTGCCAGCAGTAACAGGGTGAACACTGAAGCTTTCTTT.

The table lists this clone with a count of one. The V call is TRBV4-2, the J call TRBJ1-1; 7 bases line up with TRBD1. Germline V gene data show CDR1 as LGHNA and CDR2 as YNFKEQ. V lost 4 bases and J lost 1; bases outside the gene matches: 6. The CDR3 consists of 15 residues. The CDR3 DNA reads as TGTGCCAGCAGCCCCCAGGGGACAGAGAACACTGAAGCTTTCTTT. Protein sequence: CASSPQGTENTEAFF.

The rearrangement joins TRBV6-5 to TRBJ1-5; weak D call: TRBD1 (6 bases). Trimming removed 5 bases from V and 2 bases from J, with 13 bases in between. The germline CDR1 and CDR2 sequences are MNHEY and SVGAGI. This CDR3 is 15 amino acids long. CDR3 sequence: CASSRTARGNQPQHF. In DNA form, the CDR3 reads TGTGCCAGCAGTAGGACAGCGAGGGGCAATCAGCCCCAGCATTTT.

The rearrangement joins TRBV2 to TRBJ1-1, with a possible D match to TRBD1 (5 bases). V lost 7 bases, J lost 0 bases, and 9 bases lay in between. The CDR3 has 13 residues. Germline V gene lookup returns CDR1 SNHLY and CDR2 FYNNEI. The CDR3 DNA follows: TGTGCCAGCAACAGGCAGATGAACACTGAAGCTTTCTTT. It codes for CASNRQMNTEAFF.